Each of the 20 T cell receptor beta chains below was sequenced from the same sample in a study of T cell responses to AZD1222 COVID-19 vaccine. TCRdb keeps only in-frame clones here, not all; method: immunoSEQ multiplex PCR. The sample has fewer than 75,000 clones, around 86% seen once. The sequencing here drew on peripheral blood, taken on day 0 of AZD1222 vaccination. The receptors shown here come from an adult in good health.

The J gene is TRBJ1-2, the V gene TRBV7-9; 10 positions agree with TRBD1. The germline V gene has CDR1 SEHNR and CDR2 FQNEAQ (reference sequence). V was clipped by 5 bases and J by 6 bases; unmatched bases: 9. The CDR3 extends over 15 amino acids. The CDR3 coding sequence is TGTGCCAGCAGCACCTTACGACAGGGGGCTCATGGCTACACCTTC. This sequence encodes CASSTLRQGAHGYTF.

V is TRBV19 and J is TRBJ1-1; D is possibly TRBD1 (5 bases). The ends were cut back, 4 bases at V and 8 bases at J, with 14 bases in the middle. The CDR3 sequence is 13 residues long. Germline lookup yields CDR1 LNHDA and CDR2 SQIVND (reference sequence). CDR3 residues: CASSKFFRGEAFF. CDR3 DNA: TGTGCCAGTAGTAAATTTTTTCGGGGGGAAGCTTTCTTT.

CDR3 sequence (DNA): TGCAGCGTGCCCGGGACAGGGGCTAACTATGGCTACACCTTC. Protein: CSVPGTGANYGYTF. The rearrangement links TRBV29-1 to TRBJ1-2; 10 bases align to TRBD1. CDR1 is SQVTM and CDR2 is ANQGSEA in the germline V gene. This CDR3 spans 14 amino acids. Germline trimming cut 6 bases from V and 0 bases from J; bases unmatched to any gene: 4.

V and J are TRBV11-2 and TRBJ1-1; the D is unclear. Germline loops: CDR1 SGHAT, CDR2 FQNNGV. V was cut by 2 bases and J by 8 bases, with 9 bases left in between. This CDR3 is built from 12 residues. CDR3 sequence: CASSLFSVEAFF. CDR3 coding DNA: TGTGCCAGCAGCTTATTCTCCGTAGAAGCTTTCTTT.

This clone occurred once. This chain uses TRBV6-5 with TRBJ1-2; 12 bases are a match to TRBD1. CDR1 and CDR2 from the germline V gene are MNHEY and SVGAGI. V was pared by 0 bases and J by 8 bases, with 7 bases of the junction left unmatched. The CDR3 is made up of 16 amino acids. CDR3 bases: TGTGCCAGCAGTTACTCCGGGGGACAGGGGGCGCGGGGCTACACCTTC. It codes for CASSYSGGQGARGYTF.

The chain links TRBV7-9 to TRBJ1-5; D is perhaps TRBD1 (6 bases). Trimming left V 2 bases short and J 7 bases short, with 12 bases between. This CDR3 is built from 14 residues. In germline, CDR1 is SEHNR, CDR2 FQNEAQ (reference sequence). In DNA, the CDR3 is TGTGCCAGCAGCTTATCAGGGGATCAGCAGCCCCAGCATTTT. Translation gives CASSLSGDQQPQHF.

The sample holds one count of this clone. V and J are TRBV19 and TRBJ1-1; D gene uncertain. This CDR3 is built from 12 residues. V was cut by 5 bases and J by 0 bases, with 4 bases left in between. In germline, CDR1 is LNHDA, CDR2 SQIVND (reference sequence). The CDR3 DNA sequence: TGTGCCAGTAGTGATGTGAACACTGAAGCTTTCTTT. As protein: CASSDVNTEAFF.

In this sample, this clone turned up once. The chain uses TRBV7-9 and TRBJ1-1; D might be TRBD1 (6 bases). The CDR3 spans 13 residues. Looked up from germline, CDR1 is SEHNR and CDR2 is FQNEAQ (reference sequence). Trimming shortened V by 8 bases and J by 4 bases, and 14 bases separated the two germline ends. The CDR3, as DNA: TGTGCCAGCCAGCTGATGGACAGCACTGAAGCTTTCTTT. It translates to CASQLMDSTEAFF.

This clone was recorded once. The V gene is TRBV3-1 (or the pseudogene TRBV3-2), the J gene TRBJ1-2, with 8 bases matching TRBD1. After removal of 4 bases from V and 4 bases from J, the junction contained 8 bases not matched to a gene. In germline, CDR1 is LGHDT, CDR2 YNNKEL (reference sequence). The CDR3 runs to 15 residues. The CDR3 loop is CASSLRQGRSYGYTF. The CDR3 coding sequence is TGTGCCAGCAGCCTCAGACAGGGGAGGAGCTATGGCTACACCTTC.

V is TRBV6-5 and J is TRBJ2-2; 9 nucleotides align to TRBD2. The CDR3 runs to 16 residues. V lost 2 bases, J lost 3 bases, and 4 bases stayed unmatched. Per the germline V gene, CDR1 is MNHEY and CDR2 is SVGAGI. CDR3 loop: CASSYASSGDTGELFF. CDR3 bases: TGTGCCAGCAGTTACGCGTCTAGCGGGGACACCGGGGAGCTGTTTTTT.

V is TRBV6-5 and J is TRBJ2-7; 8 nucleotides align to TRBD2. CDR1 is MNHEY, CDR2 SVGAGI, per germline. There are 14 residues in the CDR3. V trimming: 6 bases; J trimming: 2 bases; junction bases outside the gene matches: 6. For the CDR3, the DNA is TGTGCCAGCAGCACCCGGGGGGGCACCTACGAGCAGTACTTC. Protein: CASSTRGGTYEQYF.

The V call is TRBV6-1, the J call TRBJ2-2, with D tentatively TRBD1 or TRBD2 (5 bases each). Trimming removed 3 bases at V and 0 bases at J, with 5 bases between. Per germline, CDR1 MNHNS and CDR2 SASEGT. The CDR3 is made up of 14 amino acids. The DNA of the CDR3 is TGTGCCAGCAGTGAGGGACCGAACACCGGGGAGCTGTTTTTT. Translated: CASSEGPNTGELFF.

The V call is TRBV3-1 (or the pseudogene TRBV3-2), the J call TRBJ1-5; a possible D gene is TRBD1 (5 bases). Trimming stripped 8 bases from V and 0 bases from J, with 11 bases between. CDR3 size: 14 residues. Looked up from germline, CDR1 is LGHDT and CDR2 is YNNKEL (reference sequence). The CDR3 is CASAAGNSNQPQHF. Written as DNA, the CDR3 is TGTGCCAGCGCGGCAGGGAATAGCAATCAGCCCCAGCATTTT.

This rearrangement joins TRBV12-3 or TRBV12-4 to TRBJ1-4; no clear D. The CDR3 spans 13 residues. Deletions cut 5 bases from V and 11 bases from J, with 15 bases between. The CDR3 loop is CASSPPGGRKLFF. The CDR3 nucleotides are TGTGCCAGCAGTCCCCCGGGAGGGCGCAAACTGTTTTTT.

This CDR3 reads CASSPGQLDQPQHF. The CDR3 nucleotides are TGTGCCAGCAGCCCCGGGCAGTTAGATCAGCCCCAGCATTTT. The chain carries TRBV3-1 (or the pseudogene TRBV3-2) and TRBJ1-5; D ambiguous. The CDR3 runs 14 residues. The V end was cut by 4 bases, the J end by 5 bases, with 12 bases between. Looked up from germline, CDR1 is LGHDT and CDR2 is YNNKEL (reference sequence).

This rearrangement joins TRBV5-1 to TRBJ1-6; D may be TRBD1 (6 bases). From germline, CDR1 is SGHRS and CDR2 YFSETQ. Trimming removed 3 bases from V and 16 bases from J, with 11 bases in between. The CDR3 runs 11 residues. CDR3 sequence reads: CASSSGQSLHF. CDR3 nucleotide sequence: TGCGCCAGCAGCTCAGGACAGAGTCTCCACTTT.

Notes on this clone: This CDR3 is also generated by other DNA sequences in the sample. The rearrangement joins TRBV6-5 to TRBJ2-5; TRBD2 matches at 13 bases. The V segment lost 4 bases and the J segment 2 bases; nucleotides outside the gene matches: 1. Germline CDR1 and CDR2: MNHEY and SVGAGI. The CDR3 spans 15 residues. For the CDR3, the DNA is TGTGCCAGCAGTTCGGGACTAGCGGGACAAGAGACCCAGTACTTC. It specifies CASSSGLAGQETQYF.

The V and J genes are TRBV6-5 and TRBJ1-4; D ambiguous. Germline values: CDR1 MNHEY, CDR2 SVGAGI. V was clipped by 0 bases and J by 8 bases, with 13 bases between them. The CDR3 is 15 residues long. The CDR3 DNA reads TGTGCCAGCAGTTACTCTACTAACCTCGGGGAAAAACTGTTTTTT. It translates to CASSYSTNLGEKLFF.

The CDR3 sequence: CASSEFQAVSSYNEQFF. The CDR3 coding sequence is TGTGCCAGCAGTGAATTCCAGGCGGTTAGCTCCTACAATGAGCAGTTCTTC. The chain is built from TRBV2 and TRBJ2-1; D is unclear. V was pared by 2 bases and J by 0 bases, with 14 bases between. There are 17 residues in the CDR3. Germline assignment: CDR1 SNHLY and CDR2 FYNNEI.

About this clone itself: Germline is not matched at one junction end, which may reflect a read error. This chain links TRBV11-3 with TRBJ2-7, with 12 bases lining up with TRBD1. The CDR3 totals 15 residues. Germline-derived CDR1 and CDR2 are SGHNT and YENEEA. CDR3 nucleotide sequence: TGTGTCAGCAGCCAAGGGACAGGGGGCCCCTACGAGCAGTACTTC. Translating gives CVSSQGTGGPYEQYF.